This T cell receptor beta chain was found in a study of cytomegalovirus exposure and HLA in healthy donors. Study-wide results and limits: Listed as cytomegalovirus-associated were 150 to 200 TCR beta chains. Confirmation was obtained in vitro that a few CMV-associated chains are specific for CMV antigens.

The CDR3 has 15 residues. Germline trimming cut 3 bases from V and 7 bases from J; bases unmatched to any gene: 2. Germline values: CDR1 SGHVS, CDR2 FQNEAQ. As to this clone: The antigen is unknown.

Clones were sequenced by immunoSEQ multiplex PCR, and TCRdb holds only the in-frame ones, with some missing. The sample has tens of thousands of clones, 94% seen once. Material for sequencing was PBMCs. This receptor was taken from a woman aged 18-35 years in good health and CMV-seropositive. The rearrangement joins TRBV7-8 to TRBJ2-1, with 14 bases matching TRBD2. The CDR3 loop reads CASSFRLAGGNEQFF. CDR3 in DNA: TGTGCCAGCAGCTTCCGACTAGCGGGGGGGAATGAGCAGTTCTTC.